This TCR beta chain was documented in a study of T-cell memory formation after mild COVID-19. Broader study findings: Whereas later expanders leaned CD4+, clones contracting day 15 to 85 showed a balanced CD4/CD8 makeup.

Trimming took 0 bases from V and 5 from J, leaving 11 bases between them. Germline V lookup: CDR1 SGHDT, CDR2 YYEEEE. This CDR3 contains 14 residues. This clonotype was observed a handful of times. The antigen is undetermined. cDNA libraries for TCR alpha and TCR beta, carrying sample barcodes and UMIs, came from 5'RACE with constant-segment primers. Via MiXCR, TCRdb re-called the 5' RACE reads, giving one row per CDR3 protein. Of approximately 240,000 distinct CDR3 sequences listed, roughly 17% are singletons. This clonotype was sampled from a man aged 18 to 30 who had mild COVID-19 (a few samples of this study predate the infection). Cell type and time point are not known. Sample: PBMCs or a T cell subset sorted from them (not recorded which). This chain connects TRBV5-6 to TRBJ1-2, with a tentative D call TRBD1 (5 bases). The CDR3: CASSLVGLDYGYTF. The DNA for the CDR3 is TGTGCCAGCAGCTTGGTGGGGCTGGATTATGGCTACACCTTC.